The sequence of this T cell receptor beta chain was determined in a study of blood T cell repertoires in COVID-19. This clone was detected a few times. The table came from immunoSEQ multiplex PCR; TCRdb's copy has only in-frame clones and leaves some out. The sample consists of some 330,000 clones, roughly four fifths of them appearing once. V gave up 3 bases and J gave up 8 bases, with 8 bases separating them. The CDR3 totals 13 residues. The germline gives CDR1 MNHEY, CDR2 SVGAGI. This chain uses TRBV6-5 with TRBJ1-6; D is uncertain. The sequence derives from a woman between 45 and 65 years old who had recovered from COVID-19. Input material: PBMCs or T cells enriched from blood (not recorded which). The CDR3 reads CASSYREDSPLHF. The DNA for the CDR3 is TGTGCCAGCAGTTATCGGGAAGATTCACCCCTCCACTTT.